Shown below are 28 T cell receptor beta chains from a single sample sequenced in a study of T cell repertoires in cytomegalovirus infection. TCRdb independently ran MiXCR on the reads; one entry per CDR3 protein. The sample lists 560,000 or so distinct CDR3 sequences; approximately 17% were seen once. The specimen was CD8+ T cells from PBMCs. The receptors stem from a human donor in good health (CMV status not recorded). Some clones in this sample may be carry-over from other donors' samples.

This clonotype was observed many times. The V call is TRBV27, the J call TRBJ2-3; 7 nucleotides align to TRBD2. Germline loops: CDR1 MNHEY, CDR2 SMNVEV (reference sequence). V lost 4 bases to trimming and J lost 3 bases; unmatched junction nucleotides: 13. CDR3 length: 17 amino acids. The CDR3 nucleotides are TGTGCCAGCAGTTCCCTCCTAGCGGTCAGAAGGACAGATACGCAGTATTTT. It is translated as CASSSLLAVRRTDTQYF.

This clonotype was detected many times. The V gene is TRBV28, the J gene TRBJ1-5, with a possible D match to TRBD1 (6 bases). V was trimmed by 8 bases and J by 2 bases, leaving 16 bases between them. Germline lookup yields CDR1 MDHEN and CDR2 SYDVKM. The CDR3 sequence is 15 residues long. The CDR3 bases are TGTGCCAGCGACGGGACACCGTGGGGCAATCAGCCCCAGCATTTT. This translates into CASDGTPWGNQPQHF. Together with reference TRBV28 and TRBJ1-5, the CDR3 gives the full variable domain: DVKVTQSSRYLVKRTGEKVFLECVQDMDHENMFWYRQDPGLGLRLIYFSYDVKMKEKGDIPEGYSVSREKKERFSLILESASTNQTSMYLCASDGTPWGNQPQHFGDGTRLSIL.

Comment on this clonotype: Its ends do not fully match the called genes, so a read error is possible. V and J are TRBV5-4 and TRBJ1-2; TRBD1 matches at 7 bases. CDR1 and CDR2 from the germline V gene are SGHNT and YYREEE (reference sequence). The CDR3 spans 16 residues. CDR3 sequence (DNA): TGTGCCAGCAGCTCTAGTGAGGGGGCGCGAGAATATGGCTGCACCTTC. Translated: CASSSSEGAREYGCTF.

About this clonotype: An end of the junction does not agree with germline; a read error may underlie this. V gene TRBV27 combines with J gene TRBJ1-4; D gene uncertain. This CDR3 is 14 amino acids long. The germline V gene has CDR1 MNHEY and CDR2 SMNVEV (reference sequence). CDR3 loop: CASSTRAANENLFF. CDR3 sequence (DNA): TGTGCCAGCAGCACCCGAGCGGCCAATGAAAACCTGTTTTTT.

This clonotype was recorded at least ten times. The chain couples TRBV19 to TRBJ2-2; a possible D gene is TRBD2 (6 bases). The CDR3 extends over 16 amino acids. Germline V CDR1 and CDR2: LNHDA, SQIVND (reference sequence). Trimming shortened V by 1 base and J by 3 bases, and 12 bases separated the two germline ends. The chain's CDR3 is CASSIVEGYDTGELFF. The DNA for the CDR3 is TGTGCCAGTAGTATAGTGGAGGGTTACGACACCGGGGAGCTGTTTTTT. Full variable domain (outside the CDR3, taken from reference TRBV19 and TRBJ2-2): DGGITQSPKYLFRKEGQNVTLSCEQNLNHDAMYWYRQDPGQGLRLIYYSQIVNDFQKGDIAEGYSVSREKKESFPLTVTSAQKNPTAFYLCASSIVEGYDTGELFFGEGSRLTVL.

V is TRBV9 and J is TRBJ2-3; maybe TRBD2 (7 bases). V was trimmed by 3 bases and J by 2 bases, leaving 16 bases between them. The CDR3 consists of 16 residues. Germline V gene lookup returns CDR1 SGDLS and CDR2 YYNGEE. CDR3 in amino acids: CASSEGGGPITDTQYF. The CDR3, as DNA: TGTGCCAGCAGCGAGGGGGGAGGGCCCATCACAGATACGCAGTATTTT. Looking up the rest from reference TRBV9 and TRBJ2-3 gives the full variable domain: DSGVTQTPKHLITATGQRVTLRCSPRSGDLSVYWYQQSLDQGLQFLIQYYNGEERAKGNILERFSAQQFPDLHSELNLSSLELGDSALYFCASSEGGGPITDTQYFGPGTRLTVL.

Ten or more counts support this clonotype. The chain employs TRBV12-3 or TRBV12-4 and TRBJ1-1; TRBD1 aligns across 8 bases. The V and J ends lost 4 bases and 8 bases, in that order; junction bases with no gene match: 9. This CDR3 region has 14 residues. The CDR3 here is CASSYGDRYFEAFF. The CDR3 DNA follows: TGTGCCAGCAGTTATGGGGACAGGTACTTCGAAGCTTTCTTT.

Ten or more counts support this clonotype. The chain carries TRBV12-3 or TRBV12-4 and TRBJ2-1; D may be TRBD2 (6 bases). V lost 1 base, J lost 2 bases, and 12 bases lay in between. CDR3 length equals 16 residues. The CDR3 DNA follows: TGTGCCAGCAGTTTAGGGTTCGGGGGAGCCTACAATGAGCAGTTCTTC. Translating gives CASSLGFGGAYNEQFF.

This clonotype has more than one count but fewer than ten. The chain has TRBV19 and TRBJ1-1; TRBD1 matches at 8 bases. The V gene end was trimmed by 4 bases and the J gene end by 1 base; junction bases not matched to a gene: 5. The germline gives CDR1 LNHDA, CDR2 SQIVND (reference sequence). This CDR3 has 15 amino acids. This CDR3 is CASSTFGQGNTEAFF. The CDR3 DNA sequence: TGTGCCAGTAGTACCTTTGGACAGGGGAACACTGAAGCTTTCTTT.

This clonotype was found many times. The chain employs TRBV7-6 and TRBJ2-3, with a possible D match to TRBD1 (6 bases). The CDR3 consists of 17 residues. Germline V lookup: CDR1 SGHVS, CDR2 FNYEAQ. V dropped 0 bases and J dropped 1 base, with 14 bases sitting between them. CDR3 bases: TGTGCCAGCAGCTTAGCCTGGGGGCGAGGCGGCACAGATACGCAGTATTTT. It yields the protein CASSLAWGRGGTDTQYF.

The genes are TRBV6-1 and TRBJ1-2; D is possibly TRBD1 (5 bases). CDR1 MNHNS and CDR2 SASEGT come from the germline V gene. CDR3 length: 13 amino acids. V lost 2 bases and J 2 bases, leaving 6 bases between the germline ends. CDR3 residues: CASSEPGNYGYTF. CDR3 in DNA: TGTGCCAGCAGTGAACCAGGGAACTATGGCTACACCTTC.

The genes are TRBV11-2 and TRBJ1-3; D gene unclear. In germline, CDR1 is SGHAT, CDR2 FQNNGV. V lost 5 bases, J lost 2 bases, and 16 bases lay in between. CDR3 length: 16 amino acids. CDR3 residues: CASSPQTGGTGNTIYF. In DNA form, the CDR3 reads TGTGCCAGCAGCCCCCAGACTGGTGGGACTGGAAACACCATATATTTT.

Comment on this clonotype: This likely comes from a read error, as the CDR3 has no conserved phenylalanine or tryptophan at its end. No DNA is shown, since the ends of the CDR3 on it are uncertain; the CDR3 is the one TCRdb lists. This rearrangement joins TRBV7-9 to TRBJ2-5; the table's TRBD2 call for D was not verified on the DNA. CDR1 is SEHNR, CDR2 FQNEAQ, per germline (reference sequence). The CDR3 length equals 14 residues, ends included. The chain's CDR3 is CASTPARWQETQCN.

This clonotype was seen ten or more times. This sequence joins TRBV27 and TRBJ2-1; 8 bases are shared with TRBD2. CDR3 size: 16 residues. V shed 6 bases, J shed 5 bases, and the junction held 12 bases outside the gene matches. Germline CDR1 reads MNHEY; CDR2 reads SMNVEV (reference sequence). The CDR3 reads CASSPLGLATNNEQFF. The CDR3 region has the DNA TGTGCCAGCAGCCCACTCGGACTAGCTACAAACAATGAGCAGTTCTTC.

This chain connects TRBV28 to TRBJ1-1; no firm D call. The CDR3 extends over 14 amino acids. From germline, CDR1 is MDHEN and CDR2 SYDVKM. V lost 6 bases to trimming and J lost 7 bases, with 18 bases between them. DNA for the CDR3: TGTGCCAGCAGGATGGACCACCGAGGAATTGAAGCTTTCTTT. Translated: CASRMDHRGIEAFF.

There are many counts of this clonotype. This chain links TRBV7-9 with TRBJ2-7; 8 nucleotides align to TRBD2. V lost 0 bases and J lost 4; bases outside the gene matches: 17. The V gene's germline CDR1 is SEHNR and CDR2 FQNEAQ (reference sequence). The CDR3 loop spans 19 amino acids. The DNA of the CDR3 is TGTGCCAGCAGCTTAGCGATCAAAGGGGCAAGCGGGAGAGGGTACGAGCAGTACTTC. As protein: CASSLAIKGASGRGYEQYF.

This clonotype was observed at least ten times. This chain joins TRBV10-3 and TRBJ2-7; 10 positions agree with TRBD1. Germline CDR1 ENHRY, CDR2 SYGVKD. Trimming removed 4 bases from V and 2 bases from J; junction bases left unmatched: 5. The CDR3 consists of 15 residues. CDR3 residues: CAISGRQGAAYEQYF. CDR3 sequence (DNA): TGTGCCATCAGTGGAAGACAGGGGGCGGCCTACGAGCAGTACTTC.

Note on this clonotype: This could be a read error, since a much larger clone is one nucleotide away. The CDR3 does not end in the conserved phenylalanine or tryptophan, so this is likely a read error. The chain carries TRBV12-3 or TRBV12-4 and TRBJ2-1, with a weak D call TRBD2 (5 bases). The CDR3 runs to 13 residues. V lost 5 bases and J 5 bases, leaving 10 bases between the germline ends. The CDR3 sequence: CASSRGLNNEQFL. CDR3 DNA: TGTGCCAGCAGTCGTGGACTGAACAATGAGCAGTTCTTA.

Note on this clonotype: One end of the junction is discordant with germline, which a read error may explain. The chain recombines TRBV6-5 with TRBJ2-2, with D possibly matching TRBD2 (5 bases). Germline loops: CDR1 MNHEY, CDR2 SVGAGI. The CDR3 spans 13 residues. CDR3 nucleotides: TGTGCCAGCAGTTACGAGAATACCTGGGAGATGTTTTTT. As protein: CASSYENTWEMFF.

This clonotype showed up many times. The genes are TRBV6-1 and TRBJ1-6, with 9 nucleotides matching TRBD1. Germline trimming cut 5 bases from V and 9 bases from J; bases unmatched to any gene: 8. The CDR3 is 15 amino acids. CDR1 and CDR2 (germline): MNHNS, SASEGT. The CDR3 DNA is TGTGCCAGCAGTCCACTCCGGGACAGGGTTTCACCCCTCCACTTT. Translation: CASSPLRDRVSPLHF.

This clonotype was recorded at least ten times. This chain joins TRBV6-6 and TRBJ1-3, with D unclear. The CDR3 extends over 13 amino acids. Looked up from germline, CDR1 is MNHNY and CDR2 is SVGAGI (reference sequence). The ends were cut back, 4 bases at V and 4 bases at J, with 8 bases in the middle. The CDR3 is CASSFPAGNTIYF. For the CDR3, the DNA is TGTGCCAGCAGTTTCCCGGCCGGAAACACCATATATTTT.

This clonotype came up many times. The chain employs TRBV7-2 and TRBJ2-7, with a tentative D call TRBD2 (6 bases). The germline V and J ends were trimmed by 6 bases and 3 bases, with 15 bases remaining between them. Germline V gene lookup returns CDR1 SGHTA and CDR2 FQGNSA. The length of the CDR3 is 14 residues. CDR3 sequence reads: CASSHSGIRYEQYF. CDR3 sequence (DNA): TGTGCCAGCAGTCATAGCGGCATTCGCTACGAGCAGTACTTC.

This clonotype was found a few times. This chain connects TRBV7-3 to TRBJ2-7; D perhaps matches TRBD1 (6 bases). V gave up 0 bases and J gave up 2 bases, with 17 bases separating them. Germline V gives CDR1 SGHTA, CDR2 FQGTGA. The CDR3 spans 17 residues. CDR3 nucleotide sequence: TGTGCCAGCAGCTTAACGGAAGGGGCCCCAGGGGCCTACGAGCAGTACTTC. It specifies CASSLTEGAPGAYEQYF.

This clonotype was seen many times. This chain joins TRBV7-9 and TRBJ2-7; either TRBD1 or TRBD2 may fit D (5 bases each). The CDR3 sequence is 16 residues long. CDR1 SEHNR and CDR2 FQNEAQ come from the germline V gene (reference sequence). V lost 5 bases and J 3 bases, leaving 20 bases between the germline ends. CDR3 loop: CASSTLDLRDGYEQYF. The CDR3 nucleotides are TGTGCCAGCAGCACCCTAGACCTCCGGGACGGCTACGAGCAGTACTTC.

This clonotype has just a few counts. The CDR3 region is CASSPYGPANTEAFF. Here the CDR3 DNA reads TGTGCCAGCAGCCCATACGGGCCAGCAAACACTGAAGCTTTCTTT. V and J are TRBV3-1 and TRBJ1-1; D unclear. The CDR3 contains 15 residues. Germline V gives CDR1 LGHDT, CDR2 YNNKEL (reference sequence). V lost 4 bases and J lost 2, with 14 bases in between.

At least ten counts were recorded for this clonotype. The chain carries TRBV28 and TRBJ2-7; the match to TRBD1 covers 8 bases. Germline lookup yields CDR1 MDHEN and CDR2 SYDVKM. V dropped 3 bases and J dropped 3; count of bases not matched to a gene: 7. The CDR3 contains 15 residues. DNA of the CDR3: TGTGCCAGCAGTTTTAGCCAGGGGACAGGCTACGAGCAGTACTTC. Protein product: CASSFSQGTGYEQYF.

This clonotype has more than one count but fewer than ten. The rearrangement uses TRBV20-1 and TRBJ2-7; unclear D gene. The CDR3 has 12 residues. V was clipped by 0 bases and J by 2 bases, with 5 bases between them. Germline values: CDR1 DFQATT, CDR2 SNEGSKA (reference sequence). The CDR3, as DNA: TGCAGTGCTAGAGAACAGACCTACGAGCAGTACTTC. Protein sequence: CSAREQTYEQYF.

This clonotype appeared a few times. The chain has TRBV19 and TRBJ1-1, with 10 nucleotides matching TRBD1. Germline V gene lookup returns CDR1 LNHDA and CDR2 SQIVND (reference sequence). The CDR3 has 13 residues. With 5 bases clipped from V and 8 bases from J, the junction kept 5 bases outside the gene matches. The CDR3 DNA reads as TGTGCCAGTAGTCCAAAGGACAGGGGGGAAGCTTTCTTT. Its protein product is CASSPKDRGEAFF.